This record concerns one T cell receptor (beta chain) sequence. These data originate in a study of blood T cell repertoires in COVID-19. Generated by immunoSEQ multiplex PCR, the TCRdb table keeps only in-frame clones and is missing some. This sample yields 150,000 to 200,000 clones, of which 80% to 90% are seen a single time; approximately 11% belongs to the top ten. The CDR3 length is 15 residues. The V segment lost 5 bases and the J segment 4 bases; nucleotides outside the gene matches: 4. Germline CDR1 and CDR2: SGHRS and YFSETQ. The source material was peripheral blood. The clonotype was recovered from a woman aged 55-69 years with COVID-19, enrolled during active disease. This rearrangement joins TRBV5-1 to TRBJ2-3; 13 bases line up with TRBD2. This chain's CDR3 is CASRFGTSGADTQYF. In DNA, the CDR3 is TGCGCCAGCAGATTCGGGACTAGCGGGGCAGATACGCAGTATTTT.